The next 9 T cell receptor beta chains were all read from a single sample in a study of T cells in women clearing cervical HPV infection. Only in-frame clones appear in the TCRdb table, and some are missing; sequencing was by immunoSEQ multiplex PCR. Its clone listing holds roughly 37,000 clones. The sequencing input was blood buffy coat. The receptors were sampled from a woman between 18 and 75 years old with a cervical HPV16 infection that either progressed to CIN3+ or cleared (not recorded which).

The DNA read from the CDR3 is TGCAGCGTTTCCGGGACAGCCGGTCAGCCG. Translated: CSVSGTAGQP. The entire CDR3 protein reads CSVSGTAGQPQYF. The rearrangement links TRBV29-1 to TRBJ2-3, with 7 bases lining up with TRBD1. The read finishes 3 residues shy of the CDR3 end, and the germline J gene is used to complete it. This CDR3 comprises 13 residues. The germline V gene has CDR1 SQVTM and CDR2 ANQGSEA.

The CDR3 loop is CASSRDFYNEQFF. The CDR3 DNA, read in part, is TGTGCCAGCTCACGGGACTTTTACAATGAG. V and J are TRBV18 and TRBJ2-1; TRBD2 might be the D (6 bases). The CDR3 end lies 3 residues beyond the end of the read and is filled in from the germline J gene. The V gene lost 4 bases and the J gene lost 4 bases, with 8 bases spanning the gap. Germline CDR1 is KGHSH and CDR2 is LQKENI. The CDR3 loop spans 13 amino acids.

Notes on this clone: The read ends 3 residues early relative to the CDR3; the germline J gene fills the gap. The V call is TRBV11-2, the J call TRBJ2-7; 7 positions agree with TRBD2. The germline CDR1 and CDR2 sequences are SGHAT and FQNNGV. Trimming took 8 bases from V and 3 from J; bases not matched to a gene: 7. The CDR3 runs 13 residues. The sequenced CDR3 bases are TGTGCCAGCCTCCGGGCTAGCGGCTACGAG. This gives the protein CASLRASGYE. The full CDR3 sequence reads CASLRASGYEQYF.

CDR3 DNA, as far as it was read: TGTGCCAGCTCGGACCAGGGGGGAGTGAACTATGGT. Its protein is CASSDQGGVNYG. The whole CDR3 protein reads CASSDQGGVNYGQYF. The V and J genes are TRBV18 and TRBJ2-4, with D possibly being TRBD1 (7 bases). The CDR3 end falls 3 residues outside the read, so it is completed with the germline J gene. CDR3 length: 15 residues. Germline-derived CDR1 and CDR2 are KGHSH and LQKENI. Full variable domain (rest looked up from reference TRBV18 and TRBJ2-4): NAGVMQNPRHLVRRRGQEARLRCSPMKGHSHVYWYRQLPEEGLKFMVYLQKENIIDESGMPKERFSAEFPKEGPSILRIQQVVRGDSAAYFCASSDQGGVNYGQYFGAGTRLSVL.

A remark on this clone: The read halts 3 residues ahead of the CDR3 end, with the missing end drawn from the germline J gene. V and J are TRBV28 and TRBJ1-5, with a possible D match to TRBD1 (6 bases). Germline V lookup: CDR1 MDHEN, CDR2 SYDVKM. Trimming took 7 bases from V and 2 from J, leaving 18 bases between them. The CDR3 is 16 residues long. CDR3 protein: CASTYPGGGGNQPQHF. The sequenced part of the CDR3 DNA is TGTGCCAGCACCTACCCGGGGGGCGGAGGCAATCAGCCC.

Notes on this clone: The CDR3 end is not reached by the read, which stops 3 residues before it; the germline J gene fills it in. This chain joins TRBV20-1 and TRBJ2-5, with 9 bases aligning to TRBD2. CDR1 is DFQATT and CDR2 is SNEGSKA in the germline V gene (reference sequence). The CDR3 sequence is 15 residues long. V shed 3 bases and J 2 bases; nucleotides not matched to a gene: 7. The CDR3 sequence is CSARMPSGVQETQYF. CDR3 DNA, as far as it was read: TGCAGTGCTAGGATGCCTAGCGGGGTTCAAGAGACC.

Remarks on this clone: The observed sequence ends 3 residues before the CDR3 terminus, with the missing tail filled in from the germline J gene. The chain recombines TRBV19 with TRBJ2-3, with TRBD2 matching 8 bases. V shed 10 bases, J shed 4 bases, and the junction held 7 bases outside the gene matches. This CDR3 region has 13 residues. Germline V gene lookup returns CDR1 LNHDA and CDR2 SQIVND (reference sequence). CDR3 protein: CATETAGADTQYF. The CDR3 bases that were read are TGTGCCACCGAGACAGCGGGGGCAGATACG.

A word on this clone: The observed sequence ends 3 residues before the CDR3 terminus, with the missing tail filled in from the germline J gene. The chain recombines TRBV14 with TRBJ1-1, with 7 bases fitting TRBD1. CDR1 and CDR2 from the germline V gene are SGHDN and FVKESK. The CDR3 contains 13 residues. This CDR3 is CASSPGGYREAFF. CDR3 bases read: TGTGCCAGCAGCCCAGGGGGATACCGCGAA.

The CDR3 DNA, read in part, is TGTGCCAGCAGCTTCAGCGGGGGGGCCAGAGACATT. Translated, it gives CASSFSGGARDI. The CDR3 in its entirety is CASSFSGGARDIQYF. The chain uses TRBV7-2 and TRBJ2-4, with TRBD2 matching 10 bases. The read falls 3 residues short of the CDR3 end, and the missing part is taken from the germline J gene. Germline CDR1 is SGHTA and CDR2 is FQGNSA. The CDR3 has 15 amino acids. V was pared by 3 bases and J by 8 bases, with 7 bases of the junction left unmatched.